A single sample is the source of the 17 T cell receptor beta chains below, sequenced in a study of CD8+ T cells in alopecia areata listed by TCRdb under 2018. Libraries were made using the immunoSEQ multiplex PCR assay. RNA was extracted from all samples and reverse transcribed into cDNA, which served as template for TCR sequencing. TCRdb limited this immuneACCESS table to in-frame rearrangements with V and J called. A share of clones is missing; checked studies link under half to unresolved V genes, and the rest is unexplained. Recorded for this sample are about 14,000 clones; approximately 58% of them occurred a single time. The ten largest make up 3.5% to 4% of the sample. In four or five patients from the biomarker study, CD4+ cells were sorted further to obtain CD25+CD127- cells. Sequenced input: CD4+ Tregs sorted from blood. The receptors originated from a human donor with alopecia areata.

The genes are TRBV10-2 and TRBJ1-1; 11 nucleotides align to TRBD1. The V gene's germline CDR1 is WSHSY and CDR2 SAAADI. V lost 2 bases and J lost 5; bases outside the gene matches: 4. The CDR3 runs to 15 residues. CDR3 residues: CASSEGTGGWTEAFF. The CDR3 DNA is TGCGCCAGCAGTGAGGGGACAGGGGGGTGGACTGAAGCTTTCTTT.

The genes are TRBV10-3 and TRBJ2-2, with TRBD1 matching 7 bases. This CDR3 contains 13 residues. V was pared by 2 bases and J by 6 bases, with 0 bases of the junction left unmatched. Germline V gives CDR1 ENHRY, CDR2 SYGVKD. For the CDR3, the DNA is TGTGCCATCAGTGAGAGGGGGCCCGGGGAGCTGTTTTTT. This translates into CAISERGPGELFF.

The rearrangement joins TRBV6-1 to TRBJ1-1; 9 bases line up with TRBD1. V dropped 7 bases and J dropped 7; count of bases not matched to a gene: 10. The V gene's germline CDR1 is MNHNS and CDR2 SASEGT. This CDR3 has 14 amino acids. The CDR3 DNA reads TGTGCCAGCACTCGACAGGGGGAGCCTATTGAAGCTTTCTTT. Residues: CASTRQGEPIEAFF.

In its sample, this clone was seen once. J is TRBJ2-3 and V is TRBV10-2; 9 bases are a match to TRBD2. The CDR3 loop spans 14 amino acids. Looked up from germline, CDR1 is WSHSY and CDR2 is SAAADI. Unmatched junction bases numbered 5, after V lost 7 bases and J lost 3 bases. CDR3 sequence (DNA): TGCGCCAGCACGGCTAGCGGGATGACAGATACGCAGTATTTT. It is translated as CASTASGMTDTQYF.

The table lists this clone with a few counts. As DNA, the CDR3 is TGTGCCAGCAGTGACGTGAGGGGTGGAGAGACCCAGTACTTC. Translation: CASSDVRGGETQYF. The rearrangement uses TRBV25-1 and TRBJ2-5; D may correspond to TRBD1 or TRBD2 (5 bases each). The V end was cut by 3 bases, the J end by 4 bases, with 12 bases between. This CDR3 is 14 amino acids long. Germline CDR1 is MGHDK and CDR2 is SYGVNS. Using reference TRBV25-1 and TRBJ2-5 for the parts outside the CDR3, the full variable domain is EADIYQTPRYLVIGTGKKITLECSQTMGHDKMYWYQQDPGMELHLIHYSYGVNSTEKGDLSSESTVSRIRTEHFPLTLESARPSHTSQYLCASSDVRGGETQYFGPGTRLLVL.

This clone was recorded a few times. V and J are TRBV28 and TRBJ2-1, with a weak D call TRBD2 (6 bases). The CDR3 extends over 16 amino acids. Germline V gene lookup returns CDR1 MDHEN and CDR2 SYDVKM. Trimming shortened V by 4 bases and J by 3 bases, and 16 bases separated the two germline ends. The CDR3 DNA reads TGTGCCAGCAGTTCATTTAGCGGAGGCCTCTACAATGAGCAGTTCTTC. It codes for CASSSFSGGLYNEQFF.

The chain carries TRBV7-8 and TRBJ2-1, with 9 bases matching TRBD2. Germline values: CDR1 SGHVS, CDR2 FQNEAQ. The CDR3 consists of 16 residues. Unmatched junction bases numbered 12, after V lost 5 bases and J lost 7 bases. CDR3 in DNA: TGTGCCAGCAGCCACCGACTGGCGGGAGGGTATAATGAGCAGTTCTTC. Amino acids: CASSHRLAGGYNEQFF.

A remark on this clone: In the same sample, other DNA sequences code for this CDR3. The V gene is TRBV5-1, the J gene TRBJ1-4, with D possibly being TRBD1 (5 bases). V dropped 6 bases and J dropped 6 bases, with 12 bases sitting between them. Germline V gives CDR1 SGHRS, CDR2 YFSETQ. This CDR3 region has 13 residues. CDR3 in DNA: TGCGCCAGCATGAGGGGCGAGGATGAAAAACTGTTTTTT. This codes for CASMRGEDEKLFF.

The table lists this clone with a count of one. The J gene is TRBJ1-5, the V gene TRBV19, with a possible D match to TRBD1 (6 bases). This CDR3 region has 16 residues. The V gene's germline CDR1 is LNHDA and CDR2 SQIVND (reference sequence). V was trimmed by 5 bases and J by 4 bases, leaving 18 bases between them. CDR3 bases: TGTGCCAGTAGTTCCACCCTCGGGGGGCTTAATCAGCCCCAGCATTTT. Its protein product is CASSSTLGGLNQPQHF.

The chain links TRBV6-5 to TRBJ1-1; 8 positions match TRBD1. Germline trimming cut 7 bases from V and 5 bases from J; bases unmatched to any gene: 9. Germline-derived CDR1 and CDR2 are MNHEY and SVGAGI. The CDR3 runs to 14 residues. This CDR3 reads CASNSGGRGTEAFF. DNA for the CDR3: TGTGCCAGCAACTCAGGGGGCAGGGGGACTGAAGCTTTCTTT.

The chain employs TRBV29-1 and TRBJ1-1; TRBD1 agrees at 8 bases. The CDR3 is 13 residues long. After removal of 6 bases from V and 5 bases from J, the junction contained 8 bases not matched to a gene. Germline CDR1 is SQVTM and CDR2 is ANQGSEA. The CDR3 DNA is TGCAGCGTCGGACAGGGCGTGGGGACTGAAGCTTTCTTT. This translates into CSVGQGVGTEAFF.

The J gene is TRBJ1-1, the V gene TRBV25-1, with TRBD1 identical over 8 bases. Per the germline V gene, CDR1 is MGHDK and CDR2 is SYGVNS. The V gene end was trimmed by 4 bases and the J gene end by 3 bases; junction bases not matched to a gene: 7. The CDR3 has 15 amino acids. The CDR3 spells CASSGDRRIDTEAFF. In DNA, the CDR3 is TGTGCCAGCAGTGGGGACAGGCGTATTGACACTGAAGCTTTCTTT. The full variable domain, in which reference TRBV25-1 and TRBJ1-1 provide the parts outside the CDR3, is EADIYQTPRYLVIGTGKKITLECSQTMGHDKMYWYQQDPGMELHLIHYSYGVNSTEKGDLSSESTVSRIRTEHFPLTLESARPSHTSQYLCASSGDRRIDTEAFFGQGTRLTVV.

A few counts support this clone. The chain is built from TRBV7-8 and TRBJ2-5; weak D call: TRBD1 (5 bases). The CDR3 consists of 14 residues. In germline, CDR1 is SGHVS, CDR2 FQNEAQ. V lost 1 base, J lost 1 base, and 7 bases lay in between. CDR3 sequence: CASSLGTGQETQYF. The CDR3 nucleotides read TGTGCCAGCAGCTTAGGAACAGGCCAAGAGACCCAGTACTTC.

V usage is TRBV19 and J usage is TRBJ2-2, with 9 positions matching TRBD1. The CDR3 spans 14 residues. CDR1 and CDR2 (germline): LNHDA, SQIVND (reference sequence). V shed 8 bases and J 7 bases; nucleotides not matched to a gene: 8. The CDR3 protein is CASRTGEWGGELFF. DNA of the CDR3: TGTGCCAGTCGGACAGGGGAGTGGGGCGGGGAGCTGTTTTTT.

This clone was counted only a few times. The rearrangement links TRBV6-6 to TRBJ1-4; 10 bases line up with TRBD1. CDR3 size: 16 residues. CDR1 and CDR2 (germline): MNHNY, SVGAGI (reference sequence). The V and J ends lost 2 bases and 7 bases, in that order; junction bases with no gene match: 7. The CDR3 region has the DNA TGTGCCAGCAGTTACGCCGCACGGACAGGGGGTGAAAAACTGTTTTTT. Translated, it gives CASSYAARTGGEKLFF.

This clone was detected only a few times. CDR3 in amino acids: CASSLDGTSVLHEQFF. The CDR3 nucleotides are TGTGCCAGCAGCTTAGACGGGACTAGCGTCCTCCATGAGCAGTTCTTC. This chain joins TRBV7-8 and TRBJ2-1; 10 bases line up with TRBD2. Trimming took 1 base from V and 8 from J; bases not matched to a gene: 8. The CDR3 has 16 amino acids. Germline V gene lookup returns CDR1 SGHVS and CDR2 FQNEAQ. The variable domain in full, completed from reference TRBV7-8 and TRBJ2-1, reads GAGVSQSPRYKVAKRGQDVALRCDPISGHVSLFWYQQALGQGPEFLTYFQNEAQLDKSGLPSDRFFAERPEGSVSTLKIQRTQQEDSAVYLCASSLDGTSVLHEQFFGPGTRLTVL.

The chain joins TRBV7-3 to TRBJ1-1; no clear D. The CDR3 sequence is 13 residues long. Trimming took off 2 bases at V and 1 base at J, with 5 bases between the two ends. Germline CDR1 and CDR2: SGHTA and FQGTGA. The CDR3 loop reads CASSLSANTEAFF. The DNA of the CDR3 is TGTGCCAGCAGCTTATCGGCGAACACTGAAGCTTTCTTT. Variable domain in full (rest from reference TRBV7-3 and TRBJ1-1): GAGVSQTPSNKVTEKGKYVELRCDPISGHTALYWYRQSLGQGPEFLIYFQGTGAADDSGLPNDRFFAVRPEGSVSTLKIQRTERGDSAVYLCASSLSANTEAFFGQGTRLTVV.